This T cell receptor beta chain was captured in a study of T-cell reconstitution after alpha-beta-depleted transplantation in children (dated by TCRdb to 2016 to 2017). With regard to the full study: Using TCR repertoire profiling, the study quantitatively followed how T-cell immune reconstitution unfolded in children after TCRalphabeta/CD19-depleted allogeneic hematopoietic cell transplantation.

This clonotype was seen at least ten times. This clone's antigen is unknown. The input lacks base qualities; no much larger clone sits a single base away. From cysteine to phenylalanine, the CDR3 is 14 amino acids long. The retained sequence is limited to the CDR3, 42 bases, with the frame set at the first base. Trimming removed 8 bases from V and 2 bases from J, leaving 15 bases between the germline ends. Per the germline V gene, MDHEN is the CDR1 and SYDVKM is the CDR2. Library preparation was by PCR. Sequencing relied on an Illumina HiSeq 2500. TCR libraries were prepared with molecular barcoding, using unique molecular identifiers to normalize TCRbeta repertoire quantification. TCRdb took the public reads, trimmed them with fastp at Q25, ran MiXCR for clone calling and kept in-frame beta chains. Rows matching on CDR3 protein sequence are summarized as one entry with the most common DNA and genes. In all, the sample holds under 250,000 distinct CDR3 sequences, and approximately 6.9% of those were seen once. Together, the top ten hold just over 5.5% of the sample.

Read against the paper, the sample's treatment or condition label means: allogeneic hematopoietic cell transplantation with graft depleted of TCRalphabeta T cells and CD19 B cells. The children who served as transplant recipients had been given grafts of TCRalphabeta/CD19-depleted allogeneic hematopoietic cells. General study outcomes and caveats: Apparently early alphabetaT-cell count recovery about two months after transplant reportedly relied on only several hundred rapidly expanded clones derived from non-depleted graft cells. In some patients, high TCRbeta diversity at day 60 was attributed to recipient T cells and intrathymic progenitors that had survived conditioning. Over subsequent months, a decline in hyperexpanded clone frequencies was noted, and after one year, T-cell counts and TCRbeta diversity were mostly ascribed to newly produced T cells.

The V and J genes are TRBV28 and TRBJ1-2, and possibly TRBD1, on 5 matching bases. The receptor's source is a boy between 2 and 10 years old with acute lymphoblastic leukemia, due to receive a stem cell transplant. The sample here was PBMCs, taken before TCRalphabeta/CD19-depleted stem cell transplant. CDR3 sequence: CASRRGGGNYGYTF. The bases are TGTGCCAGCCGCCGTGGCGGGGGAAACTATGGCTACACCTTC.